The T cell receptor beta chain under discussion was sequenced for a study of T cells in tumors after PD-1 blockade. The repertoire was sequenced with immunoSEQ multiplex PCR; TCRdb's copy has only in-frame clones and lacks some. The sample has tens of thousands of clones, over 65% seen once; the top ten hold about 4.8%. Germline CDR1 and CDR2: MNHEY and SVGAGI. The CDR3 covers 15 residues. Trimming removed 2 bases from V and 0 bases from J, with 10 bases in between. The sample consisted of PBMCs, taken after anti-PD-1 treatment. The rearrangement joins TRBV6-5 to TRBJ1-1; unclear D gene. The origin of this receptor is a human donor with basal cell carcinoma. The CDR3 loop reads CASSYRSFMNTEAFF. The CDR3 DNA sequence: TGTGCCAGCAGTTACAGGTCGTTCATGAACACTGAAGCTTTCTTT.